Each of the 28 T cell receptor beta chains below was sequenced from the same sample in a study of blood T cells in healthy people across ages. A sample-barcoded 5' primer and a J-beta primer mix were used in a second PCR of roughly 6 to 11 cycles. Using its own MiXCR run on the 5' RACE reads, TCRdb lists one record per CDR3 protein. The sample lists around 2 million distinct CDR3 sequences, roughly two fifths occurring once. Sample: blood. The receptors here all came from a human donor in good health.

In this sample, this clonotype turned up a few times. The chain couples TRBV11-3 to TRBJ2-4, with a possible D match to TRBD1 (6 bases). The end of the DNA is better explained by TRBJ2-7, so the J call may be wrong. Germline V gene data show CDR1 as SGHNT and CDR2 as YENEEA. The CDR3 totals 17 residues. This CDR3 is CASSLDPAWDTFYEQYF. The DNA for the CDR3 is TGTGCCAGCAGCTTAGACCCCGCCTGGGACACATTCTACGAGCAGTACTTC.

This rearrangement joins TRBV27 to TRBJ1-2; TRBD1 matches at 9 bases. Unmatched junction bases numbered 5, after V lost 6 bases and J lost 6 bases. The CDR3 extends over 13 amino acids. Per the germline V gene, CDR1 is MNHEY and CDR2 is SMNVEV (reference sequence). DNA for the CDR3: TGTGCCAGCAGGCCAGGGACAGGGAATGGCTACACCTTC. Translated, it gives CASRPGTGNGYTF.

The chain joins TRBV18 to TRBJ2-3; 7 bases are shared with TRBD1. J gave up 1 base and V 2 bases, and 6 bases lay outside the gene matches. There are 16 residues in the CDR3. Germline V gives CDR1 KGHSH, CDR2 LQKENI. CDR3 sequence: CASSPSRGRGTDTQYF. CDR3 nucleotide sequence: TGTGCCAGCTCACCATCGAGGGGGCGCGGCACAGATACGCAGTATTTT.

The chain recombines TRBV7-9 with TRBJ2-1; D may correspond to TRBD1 or TRBD2 (5 bases each). The CDR3 consists of 15 residues. The V gene's germline CDR1 is SEHNR and CDR2 FQNEAQ (reference sequence). The V end was cut by 1 base, the J end by 8 bases, with 15 bases between. The CDR3 loop is CASSLGRGRIDEQFF. CDR3 in DNA: TGTGCCAGCAGCTTAGGTAGGGGACGGATCGATGAGCAGTTCTTC. Together with reference TRBV7-9 and TRBJ2-1, the CDR3 gives the full variable domain: DTGVSQNPRHKITKRGQNVTFRCDPISEHNRLYWYRQTLGQGPEFLTYFQNEAQLEKSRLLSDRFSAERPKGSFSTLEIQRTEQGDSAMYLCASSLGRGRIDEQFFGPGTRLTVL.

This clonotype was seen more than once but under ten times. The chain employs TRBV20-1 and TRBJ1-1; 7 bases align to TRBD1. The germline CDR1 and CDR2 sequences are DFQATT and SNEGSKA (reference sequence). The CDR3 consists of 15 residues. Unmatched junction bases numbered 12, after V lost 5 bases and J lost 3 bases. In DNA, the CDR3 is TGCAGTGCTCGAGCGTACAGGGGTGAGGACACTGAAGCTTTCTTT. Protein: CSARAYRGEDTEAFF.

The chain joins TRBV7-9 to TRBJ2-1; D is unresolved. Germline CDR1 is SEHNR and CDR2 is FQNEAQ (reference sequence). V gave up 2 bases and J gave up 5 bases, with 7 bases separating them. This CDR3 contains 13 residues. CDR3: CASSLSENNEQFF. CDR3 nucleotide sequence: TGTGCCAGCAGCTTATCAGAGAACAATGAGCAGTTCTTC.

This clonotype came up a few times. The chain couples TRBV20-1 to TRBJ1-1, with a possible D match to TRBD1 (5 bases). CDR3 length: 13 amino acids. V lost 5 bases to trimming and J lost 1 base, with 11 bases between them. CDR1 DFQATT and CDR2 SNEGSKA come from the germline V gene (reference sequence). The CDR3 spells CSAARDPNTEAFF. DNA for the CDR3: TGCAGTGCTGCCCGGGACCCGAACACTGAAGCTTTCTTT.

In this sample, this clonotype turned up many times. The chain links TRBV29-1 to TRBJ2-7, with 8 bases aligning to TRBD2. The CDR3 is 14 residues long. In germline, CDR1 is SQVTM, CDR2 ANQGSEA. With V trimmed by 3 bases and J by 1 base, 5 bases remained unmatched. This CDR3 reads CSVDGSGGSYEQYF. The CDR3 nucleotides are TGCAGCGTTGATGGCAGCGGGGGATCCTACGAGCAGTACTTC.

This clonotype has only a few counts. CDR3 nucleotide sequence: TGTGCTAGTGGTTCCTATAGCCCCGGGCCCAGAAGGGGAGCTTTCTTT. It is translated as CASGSYSPGPRRGAFF. The chain links TRBV12-5 to TRBJ1-1; D may be TRBD1 (5 bases). The CDR3 has 16 residues. The germline CDR1 and CDR2 sequences are LGHNT and FRNRAP. The V gene lost 4 bases and the J gene lost 10 bases, with 25 bases spanning the gap.

V usage is TRBV2 and J usage is TRBJ1-2, with D possibly being TRBD1 (5 bases). The CDR3 covers 13 residues. Germline V gives CDR1 SNHLY, CDR2 FYNNEI. Trimming took off 8 bases at V and 2 bases at J, with 12 bases between the two ends. The CDR3 coding sequence is TGTGCCAGCGCGGGCGGGGGGAACTATGGCTACACCTTC. Protein product: CASAGGGNYGYTF.

This chain connects TRBV24-1 to TRBJ2-5; the D is unclear. The CDR3 loop spans 15 amino acids. Trimming took off 4 bases at V and 3 bases at J, with 14 bases between the two ends. Germline-derived CDR1 and CDR2 are KGHDR and SFDVKD. Here the CDR3 reads CATSDRAPSKETQYF. The CDR3 DNA is TGTGCCACCAGTGACCGAGCTCCCTCCAAAGAGACCCAGTACTTC.

This clonotype was found a few times. V is TRBV7-2 and J is TRBJ2-3; D is ambiguous. The V end lost 3 bases, the J end lost 0 bases, and 10 bases lay between the germline ends. Per germline, CDR1 SGHTA and CDR2 FQGNSA. This CDR3 is 15 amino acids long. The CDR3 protein is CASSLTVTSTDTQYF. In nucleotides, the CDR3 is TGTGCCAGCAGCTTGACGGTTACTAGCACAGATACGCAGTATTTT. Filled out from reference TRBV7-2 and TRBJ2-3, the complete variable domain reads GAGVSQSPSNKVTEKGKDVELRCDPISGHTALYWYRQSLGQGLEFLIYFQGNSAPDKSGLPSDRFSAERTGGSVSTLTIQRTQQEDSAVYLCASSLTVTSTDTQYFGPGTRLTVL.

CDR3 region: CASSSSMGGSSYNEQFF. The CDR3 region has the DNA TGCGCCAGCAGCTCGAGCATGGGGGGGAGCTCCTACAATGAGCAGTTCTTC. The chain uses TRBV5-1 and TRBJ2-1; TRBD2 matches 7 bases. There are 17 residues in the CDR3. The junction had 9 bases not matched to a gene; V was cut back by 3 bases and J by 0 bases. The germline V gene encodes CDR1 SGHRS and CDR2 YFSETQ.

The chain carries TRBV11-2 and TRBJ1-1; D is ambiguous. The CDR3 has 16 residues. V lost 6 bases and J lost 0, with 17 bases in between. Germline V gives CDR1 SGHAT, CDR2 FQNNGV. DNA of the CDR3: TGTGCCAGCAGAAGCGTGTGGCAGAATATGAACACTGAAGCTTTCTTT. Its protein is CASRSVWQNMNTEAFF. Complete variable domain (other parts from reference TRBV11-2 and TRBJ1-1): EAGVAQSPRYKIIEKRQSVAFWCNPISGHATLYWYQQILGQGPKLLIQFQNNGVVDDSQLPKDRFSAERLKGVDSTLKIQPAKLEDSAVYLCASRSVWQNMNTEAFFGQGTRLTVV.

This clonotype showed up just a few times. J is TRBJ1-2 and V is TRBV5-6; TRBD1 might be the D (5 bases). V was clipped by 0 bases and J by 9 bases, with 12 bases between them. This CDR3 is built from 13 residues. The germline gives CDR1 SGHDT, CDR2 YYEEEE. CDR3 coding DNA: TGTGCCAGCAGCTTGGGGGGGGACCTTCGCTACACCTTC. It specifies CASSLGGDLRYTF.

This chain joins TRBV4-3 and TRBJ2-3; 7 nucleotides line up with TRBD1. The length of the CDR3 is 13 residues. V was pared by 0 bases and J by 6 bases, with 0 bases of the junction left unmatched. CDR1 and CDR2 (germline): LGHNA, YSLEER. The CDR3 protein is CASSQEQGDTQYF. The CDR3 DNA is TGCGCCAGCAGCCAAGAACAGGGGGATACGCAGTATTTT.

This rearrangement joins TRBV6-5 to TRBJ2-4; TRBD2 is a possible D gene (5 bases). Germline V lookup: CDR1 MNHEY, CDR2 SVGAGI. The germline V and J ends were trimmed by 0 bases and 6 bases, with 12 bases remaining between them. This CDR3 has 15 residues. CDR3 DNA: TGTGCCAGCAGTTACTCGATAACGGGGATAAACATTCAGTACTTC. As protein: CASSYSITGINIQYF.

The rearrangement uses TRBV7-2 and TRBJ2-3; TRBD1 or TRBD2 may be the D gene (6 bases each). V was clipped by 2 bases and J by 0 bases, with 15 bases between them. Germline CDR1 and CDR2: SGHTA and FQGNSA. The CDR3 runs to 17 residues. Here the CDR3 reads CASSLRGVTASTDTQYF. The CDR3 DNA follows: TGTGCCAGCAGCTTAAGGGGGGTGACGGCTAGCACAGATACGCAGTATTTT.

The chain is built from TRBV28 and TRBJ1-2, with D uncertain. Germline V gives CDR1 MDHEN, CDR2 SYDVKM. CDR3 size: 13 residues. V lost 2 bases and J 10 bases, leaving 14 bases between the germline ends. CDR3 bases: TGTGCCAGCAGTTTAATAGCATCCGGCGACTACACCTTC. Translation gives CASSLIASGDYTF.

The chain joins TRBV9 to TRBJ1-1; a weak D match, TRBD1 (5 bases). Deletions cut 3 bases from V and 2 bases from J, with 11 bases between. Germline assignment: CDR1 SGDLS and CDR2 YYNGEE. The CDR3 sequence is 14 residues long. CDR3 sequence: CASSAMGGNTEAFF. CDR3 nucleotide sequence: TGTGCCAGCAGCGCGATGGGGGGAAACACTGAAGCTTTCTTT. Combining the CDR3 with reference TRBV9 and TRBJ1-1 gives the whole variable domain DSGVTQTPKHLITATGQRVTLRCSPRSGDLSVYWYQQSLDQGLQFLIQYYNGEERAKGNILERFSAQQFPDLHSELNLSSLELGDSALYFCASSAMGGNTEAFFGQGTRLTVV.

The rearrangement uses TRBV28 and TRBJ2-1, with 7 bases that match TRBD1. The CDR3 runs to 15 residues. Germline CDR1 reads MDHEN; CDR2 reads SYDVKM. After removal of 4 bases from V and 4 bases from J, the junction contained 7 bases not matched to a gene. The CDR3 DNA follows: TGTGCCAGCAGTTCTTTCCCGGGACAGTACAATGAGCAGTTCTTC. It translates to CASSSFPGQYNEQFF.

The chain combines TRBV29-1 with TRBJ1-5; D uncertain. This CDR3 spans 12 amino acids. V was cut by 4 bases and J by 9 bases, with 13 bases left in between. Germline CDR1 is SQVTM and CDR2 is ANQGSEA. The CDR3 nucleotides are TGCAGCGTTGGAGAGGACGGAGCGCCCCAGCATTTT. Translation gives CSVGEDGAPQHF.

This chain's CDR3 is CASGFLGARTGELFF. The CDR3 region has the DNA TGTGCTAGTGGTTTTCTGGGGGCGCGGACCGGGGAGCTGTTTTTT. The chain links TRBV12-5 to TRBJ2-2; D might be TRBD1 (6 bases). V lost 3 bases and J 5 bases, leaving 13 bases between the germline ends. Germline V gene sequence: CDR1 LGHNT, CDR2 FRNRAP. The CDR3 is 15 residues long.

The J gene is TRBJ2-1, the V gene TRBV5-8; D unresolved. V dropped 0 bases and J dropped 10 bases, with 11 bases sitting between them. CDR1 and CDR2 (germline): SGHTS, YDEGEE. CDR3 length equals 13 residues. In nucleotides, the CDR3 is TGTGCCAGCAGCTTGGCCTTGGGCACCGAGCAGTTCTTC. Its protein is CASSLALGTEQFF.

This clonotype was observed a few times. This sequence joins TRBV7-9 and TRBJ2-5, with 13 bases matching TRBD2. Per the germline V gene, CDR1 is SEHNR and CDR2 is FQNEAQ (reference sequence). Germline trimming cut 5 bases from V and 2 bases from J; bases unmatched to any gene: 5. The CDR3 has 16 residues. CDR3 sequence reads: CASSIEGLAGQETQYF. The CDR3 bases are TGTGCCAGCAGCATCGAGGGACTAGCGGGGCAAGAGACCCAGTACTTC.

Worth noting for this clonotype: Compared with germline, one end of the junction differs, possibly owing to a read error. The chain links TRBV27 to TRBJ2-7, with D unresolved. The germline V gene encodes CDR1 MNHEY and CDR2 SMNVEV (reference sequence). The CDR3 has 13 residues. The CDR3 DNA reads as TGTGCCAGCATGCGGATGGGAACCTACGAGCAGTGCTTC. Translating it yields CASMRMGTYEQCF.

This clonotype has ten or more counts. In DNA, the CDR3 is TGTGCCAGCAGCAGGAGCGGGTCCTACAATGAGCAGTTCTTC. Translated, it gives CASSRSGSYNEQFF. V gene TRBV12-3 or TRBV12-4 combines with J gene TRBJ2-1, with a possible D match to TRBD2 (6 bases). The CDR3 runs to 14 residues. V was pared by 6 bases and J by 1 base, with 10 bases between.

The chain uses TRBV6-6 and TRBJ2-7, with D uncertain. Trimming took 5 bases from V and 0 from J, leaving 14 bases between them. Germline values: CDR1 MNHNY, CDR2 SVGAGI (reference sequence). This CDR3 comprises 15 residues. CDR3 in amino acids: CASSPPGRNSYEQYF. CDR3 sequence (DNA): TGTGCCAGCAGTCCCCCCGGACGGAACTCCTACGAGCAGTACTTC.